This T cell receptor (beta chain) comes out of a study of beta chain features in type 1 diabetes. The whole isolated RNA underwent reverse transcription, so sequencing captured expressed TCRB transcripts. The study sequenced naive, central memory and regulatory T cell samples to an average of around 3.4 million reads. Repertoires were generated with immunoSEQ multiplex PCR, while TCRdb's copy carries only in-frame clones and drops some. Of 300,000 to 450,000 clones in the sample, roughly a fifth were seen once. This clone was observed a few times. The antigen is unknown. Study outcomes and limitations: PCR, the amplification step, might favor shorter templates, equally in patients and controls.

The V and J ends lost 6 bases and 6 bases respectively, with 8 bases between them. There are 11 residues in the CDR3. Germline CDR1 is KGHSH and CDR2 is LQKENI. A single heparinised draw of about 100 mL on average was taken per donor. A sort by CD45RO/CCR7/CD25/CD127/CD95/CD27 yielded CD4+ naive, central memory, regulatory and stem cell-like memory cells. Sample: naive CD4+ T cells from blood. The V call is TRBV18, the J call TRBJ2-5; D remains unclear. This TCR was sampled from a young woman in good health. CDR3 loop: CASSSLQTQYF. The CDR3 DNA follows: TGTGCCAGCTCGTCCCTCCAGACCCAGTACTTC.